This T cell receptor beta chain derives from a study of beta chain features in type 1 diabetes. Study conclusions and caveats: The naive, central memory and Treg TCRB repertoires showed an apparent similarity that was greater among patients than among healthy donors. cDNA-based reads could over-represent cells with high TCR expression. Among type 1 diabetes patients, VDJ junctions had fewer insertions and more deletions. When Type 1 diabetes patients were examined, their TCRB CDR3s proved moderately but significantly shorter in all four CD4+ subsets.

Expressed TCRB transcripts were sequenced after all isolated RNA was converted to cDNA. Method: immunoSEQ multiplex PCR; TCRdb's copy keeps in-frame clones and lacks some. The profile shows 310,000 or so clones, 9.3% of them singletons. The ends were cut back, 2 bases at V and 5 bases at J, with 10 bases in the middle. Germline CDR1 reads MNHEY; CDR2 reads SVGAGI. CDR3 length equals 13 residues. Points on this clone: Its specificity is not known.

The sequence came from a man younger than 40 with type 1 diabetes. This chain connects TRBV6-5 to TRBJ2-7; D is possibly TRBD1 (6 bases). Material: central memory CD4+ T cells from blood. CDR3 bases: TGTGCCAGCAGTTACCTGACAGGTGACGAGCAGTACTTC. Translated, it gives CASSYLTGDEQYF.